The 4 T cell receptor beta chains in this list originate from one sample, sequenced in a study of blood T cells in healthy people across ages. Primed by a sample-barcoded 5' primer and a J-beta primer mix, a second PCR proceeded for about 7 to 12 cycles. MiXCR, applied by TCRdb to the 5' RACE reads, yields one record per CDR3 protein. This repertoire shows about 580,000 distinct CDR3 sequences, around 50% found once; its top ten account for 20% to 25%. Sequenced sample: blood. All receptors derive from an elderly man in good health.

The J gene is TRBJ2-3, the V gene TRBV12-3 or TRBV12-4; 7 positions match TRBD1. The CDR3 totals 14 residues. The J segment lost 10 bases and the V segment lost 0 bases, leaving 7 bases of the junction unmatched. Written as DNA, the CDR3 is TGTGCCAGCAGTTTAGCGGCAGGGGGTGGGGCGCAGTATTTT. This sequence encodes CASSLAAGGGAQYF.

Of note for this clonotype: Germline and junction disagree at one end, which may indicate a read error. The chain uses TRBV28 and TRBJ2-4; D uncertain. The CDR3 contains 15 residues. Germline CDR1 MDHEN, CDR2 SYDVKM. The CDR3 here is CASGFPTLYSNEQYF. CDR3 DNA: TGTGCCAGCGGTTTCCCGACGCTGTATTCCAATGAGCAGTACTTC. Together with reference TRBV28 and TRBJ2-4, the CDR3 gives the full variable domain: DVKVTQSSRYLVKRTGEKVFLECVQDMDHENMFWYRQDPGLGLRLIYFSYDVKMKEKGDIPEGYSVSREKKERFSLILESASTNQTSMYLCASGFPTLYSNEQYFGAGTRLSVL.

This clonotype was observed many times. CDR3 amino acids: CASSYGQGAHNEQFF. The CDR3 DNA reads TGTGCCAGCAGTTACGGGCAGGGGGCCCACAATGAGCAGTTCTTC. The genes are TRBV6-5 and TRBJ2-1; 8 bases map to TRBD1. The CDR3 has 15 residues. Germline CDR1 and CDR2: MNHEY and SVGAGI. The V gene end was trimmed by 2 bases and the J gene end by 5 bases; junction bases not matched to a gene: 5.

This sequence joins TRBV7-2 and TRBJ1-2; 9 bases are shared with TRBD1. Germline assignment: CDR1 SGHTA and CDR2 FQGNSA. V shed 3 bases, J shed 7 bases, and the junction held 6 bases outside the gene matches. The CDR3 loop spans 14 amino acids. CDR3 DNA sequence: TGTGCCAGCAGCTTTACAGGGGGCGCCTTTGGCTACACCTTC. Amino acids: CASSFTGGAFGYTF.